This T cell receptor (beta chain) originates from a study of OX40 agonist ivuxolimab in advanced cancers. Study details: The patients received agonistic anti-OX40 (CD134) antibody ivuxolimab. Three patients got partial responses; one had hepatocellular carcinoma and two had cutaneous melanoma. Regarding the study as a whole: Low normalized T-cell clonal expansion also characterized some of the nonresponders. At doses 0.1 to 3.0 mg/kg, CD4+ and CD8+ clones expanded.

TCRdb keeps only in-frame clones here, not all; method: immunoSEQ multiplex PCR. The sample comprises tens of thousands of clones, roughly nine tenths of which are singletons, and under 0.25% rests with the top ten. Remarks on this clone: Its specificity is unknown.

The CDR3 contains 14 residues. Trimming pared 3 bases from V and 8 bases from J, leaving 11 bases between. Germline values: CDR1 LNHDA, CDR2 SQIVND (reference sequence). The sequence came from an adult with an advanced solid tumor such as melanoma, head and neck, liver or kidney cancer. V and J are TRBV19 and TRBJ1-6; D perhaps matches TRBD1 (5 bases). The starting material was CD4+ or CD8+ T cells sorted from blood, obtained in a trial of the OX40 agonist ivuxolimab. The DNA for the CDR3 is TGTGCCAGTAGTATTGCGGGGGACTATTCACCCCTCCACTTT. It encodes CASSIAGDYSPLHF.